The source of this T cell receptor (beta chain) is a study of blood T cell repertoires in COVID-19. At the level of the study: Sites across the United States, Italy and Spain contributed samples from acute and convalescent COVID-19.

Using immunoSEQ multiplex PCR, the repertoire was profiled, and TCRdb retains in-frame clones only, with some absent. The data contain 120,000 or so clones, roughly 79% of them singletons. The sequencing sample was made of peripheral blood. The receptor was isolated from a woman at least 80 years old with active or convalescent COVID-19.

The CDR3 loop reads CASSNGLASTDTQYF. DNA for the CDR3: TGTGCCAGCAGCAACGGACTAGCGAGCACAGATACGCAGTATTTT. The chain has TRBV7-3 and TRBJ2-3, with TRBD2 matching 9 bases. The V and J ends lost 5 bases and 0 bases, in that order; junction bases with no gene match: 3. The germline V gene encodes CDR1 SGHTA and CDR2 FQGTGA. The CDR3 runs to 15 residues.